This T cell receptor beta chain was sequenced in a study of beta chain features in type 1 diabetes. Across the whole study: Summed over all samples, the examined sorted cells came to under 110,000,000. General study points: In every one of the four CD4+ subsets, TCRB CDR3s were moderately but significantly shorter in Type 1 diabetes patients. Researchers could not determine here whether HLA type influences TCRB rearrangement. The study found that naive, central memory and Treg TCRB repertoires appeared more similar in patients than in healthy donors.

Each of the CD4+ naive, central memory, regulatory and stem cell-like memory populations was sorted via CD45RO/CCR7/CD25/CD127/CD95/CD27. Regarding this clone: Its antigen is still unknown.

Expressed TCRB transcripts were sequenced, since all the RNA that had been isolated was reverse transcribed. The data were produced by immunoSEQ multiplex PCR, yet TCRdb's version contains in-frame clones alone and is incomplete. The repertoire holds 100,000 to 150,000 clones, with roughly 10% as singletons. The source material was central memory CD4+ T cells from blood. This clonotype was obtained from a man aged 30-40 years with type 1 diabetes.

This CDR3 reads CASSARPTGEETQYF. In DNA, the CDR3 is TGTGCCAGCAGCGCGCGCCCGACAGGGGAAGAGACCCAGTACTTC. The chain carries TRBV11-3 and TRBJ2-5, with TRBD1 identical over 8 bases. The CDR3 runs to 15 residues. J gave up 3 bases and V 5 bases, and 8 bases lay outside the gene matches. Germline V gene lookup returns CDR1 SGHNT and CDR2 YENEEA.